This T cell receptor (beta chain) was captured by sequencing in a study of identical twins. Study results and limitations: Insertions were fewer in abundant cord blood beta clonotypes, whereas memory repertoires showed none of this pattern.

Template switching supplied a universal primer site; unique molecular identifiers were carried on the cDNA. MiXCR, run by TCRdb on the 5' RACE reads, gives a single entry per CDR3 protein. The table shows about 500,000 distinct CDR3 sequences, with roughly an eighth occurring only once. The V gene's germline CDR1 is LGHNA and CDR2 YSLEER. The J segment lost 3 bases and the V segment lost 4 bases, leaving 6 bases of the junction unmatched. CDR3 size: 16 residues. With regard to this clonotype: What it recognizes is unknown.

Healthy Caucasians supplied all donations. This sample also belongs to another study, concerning yellow fever vaccine responses in identical twins.

Sequencing was done on a sample of CD4+ T cells sorted from blood. This chain links TRBV4-3 with TRBJ2-2; 9 bases are shared with TRBD1. The TCR originated in a woman between 18 and 29 years old in good health. The CDR3 DNA is TGCGCCAGCAGCCCTGGGACAGGGCTAGACACCGGGGAGCTGTTTTTT. Translated: CASSPGTGLDTGELFF.